The rows below give T cell receptor beta chains drawn from one sample of a study of CD8 T cells in ankylosing spondylitis. TCRdb redid the calling of the 5' RACE reads with MiXCR, one entry per CDR3 protein. Of more than 150,000 distinct CDR3 sequences listed, 9.5% to 15% were seen once; the top ten hold about 15%. Sequenced input: blood, either unsorted or a sorted T cell fraction (not recorded which). The receptors come from a male donor with ankylosing spondylitis or in good health (not recorded which). CDR3s include the opening cysteine and the closing phenylalanine or tryptophan.

V gene: TRBV7-9; J gene: TRBJ1-5; CDR3 protein: CASSPPGGSQPQHF
V gene: TRBV5-1; J gene: TRBJ2-7; CDR3 protein: CASSPRTGGFYEQYF
V gene: TRBV20-1; J gene: TRBJ2-7; CDR3 protein: CSAGSGTSGEQYF
V gene: TRBV5-5; J gene: TRBJ1-6; CDR3 protein: CASSLGTGEYNSPLHF
V gene: TRBV7-9; J gene: TRBJ1-1; CDR3 protein: CASSLNRVTEAFF
V gene: TRBV11-2; J gene: TRBJ1-2; CDR3 protein: CASSRPVGRPWGGYTF
V gene: TRBV4-2; J gene: TRBJ2-6; CDR3 protein: CASSQAGGANVLTF
V gene: TRBV5-1; J gene: TRBJ2-2; CDR3 protein: CASSLAFLANTGELFF
V gene: TRBV25-1; J gene: TRBJ2-5; CDR3 protein: CASSEPGGEETQYF
V gene: TRBV7-9; J gene: TRBJ1-3; CDR3 protein: CASSPPLPGDTIYF
V gene: TRBV30; J gene: TRBJ1-4; CDR3 protein: CAWSEGGQDNEKLFF
V gene: TRBV29-1; J gene: TRBJ1-6; CDR3 protein: CSVEEQDNSPLHF
V gene: TRBV25-1; J gene: TRBJ2-1; CDR3 protein: CASTPLAGWSEQFF
V gene: TRBV27; J gene: TRBJ2-7; CDR3 protein: CASSAHDTTYEQYF
V gene: TRBV3-1; J gene: TRBJ2-5; CDR3 protein: CASSQEAETQYF
V gene: TRBV5-1; J gene: TRBJ2-7; CDR3 protein: CASSYQGGDEQYF
V gene: TRBV9; J gene: TRBJ2-2; CDR3 protein: CASSVGPANTGELFF
V gene: TRBV5-8; J gene: TRBJ1-3; CDR3 protein: CASSLPGSSGNTIYF
V gene: TRBV15; J gene: TRBJ2-5; CDR3 protein: CATRRESQETQYF